The present entry profiles one TCR beta chain with its context. Its cognate antigen is unknown. The sample originates from a study of a mutant IDH1 vaccine in newly diagnosed glioma. Regarding time point: week 47, end of study. What each vaccine dose contained was 300 ug of mutant IDH1 20-mer peptide, accompanied by topical imiquimod. The CDR3 has 19 amino acids. V lost 3 bases to trimming and J lost 8 bases; unmatched junction nucleotides: 22. Germline CDR1 SGHNT, CDR2 YYREEE (reference sequence). Here immunoSEQ multiplex PCR was the method, and the copy in TCRdb shows in-frame clones only, minus some. The sample has some 50,000 clones, 65% to 85% seen once.

The starting material was PBMCs, obtained from a glioma patient whose treatment included an IDH1 peptide vaccine. The chain links TRBV5-4 to TRBJ2-3; the match to TRBD2 covers 9 bases. This clonotype was obtained from a woman aged 25-40 years with glioma. Some clones in this sample may be carry-over from other donors' samples. Here the CDR3 reads CASSSPQGDGSGSLATQYF. CDR3 DNA: TGTGCCAGCAGCTCCCCGCAGGGGGACGGTAGCGGGAGCCTGGCTACGCAGTATTTT.